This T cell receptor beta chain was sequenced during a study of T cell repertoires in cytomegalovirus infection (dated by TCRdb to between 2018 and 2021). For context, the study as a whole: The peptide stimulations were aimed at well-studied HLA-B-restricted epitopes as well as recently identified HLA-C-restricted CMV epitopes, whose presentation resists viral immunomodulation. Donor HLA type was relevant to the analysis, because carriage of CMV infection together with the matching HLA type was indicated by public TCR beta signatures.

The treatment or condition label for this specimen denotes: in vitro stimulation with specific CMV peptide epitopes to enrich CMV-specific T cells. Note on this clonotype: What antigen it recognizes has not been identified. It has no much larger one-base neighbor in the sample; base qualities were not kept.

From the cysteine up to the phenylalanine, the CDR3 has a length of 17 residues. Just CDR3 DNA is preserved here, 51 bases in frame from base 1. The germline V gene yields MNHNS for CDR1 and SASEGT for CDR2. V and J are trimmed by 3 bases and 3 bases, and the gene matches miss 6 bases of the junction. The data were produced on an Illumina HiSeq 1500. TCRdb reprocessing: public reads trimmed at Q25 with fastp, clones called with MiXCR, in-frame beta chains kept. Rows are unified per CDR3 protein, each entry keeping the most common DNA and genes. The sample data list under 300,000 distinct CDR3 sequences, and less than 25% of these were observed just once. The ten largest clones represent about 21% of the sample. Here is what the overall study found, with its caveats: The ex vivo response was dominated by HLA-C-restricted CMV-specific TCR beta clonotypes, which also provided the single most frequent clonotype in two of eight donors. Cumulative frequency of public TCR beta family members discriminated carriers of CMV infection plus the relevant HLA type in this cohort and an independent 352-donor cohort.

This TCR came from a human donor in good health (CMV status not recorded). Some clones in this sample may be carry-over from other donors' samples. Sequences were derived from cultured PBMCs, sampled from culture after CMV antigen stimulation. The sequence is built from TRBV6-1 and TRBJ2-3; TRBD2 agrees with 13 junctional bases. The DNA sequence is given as TGTGCCAGCAGTGAGTGGACTAGCGGGAGATGGACAGATACGCAGTATTTT. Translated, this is CASSEWTSGRWTDTQYF.